The rows below give T cell receptor beta chains drawn from one sample of a study of shared clonotypes between healthy human individuals. Libraries were prepared by immunoSEQ multiplex PCR; TCRdb keeps only in-frame clonotypes and omits some of them. The table shows 300,000 to 400,000 clones, with about nine tenths occurring only once. The sample consisted of memory CD8+ T cells sorted from blood. These receptors all come from a man aged 18 to 35 in good health. CDR3s leave out the opening cysteine and the closing phenylalanine or tryptophan. Size is stated for part of the rows, as once, few or many counts, or as a class when the clone is expanded.

v_gene	len	abundance	CDR3aa
TRBV7-8	14	-	ASSSSLGSSNYGYT
TRBV6-1	11	-	ASSEGQYNEQF
TRBV30	13	-	AWSFGTGYNYGYT
TRBV5-1	11	-	ASSLRAGYEQY
TRBV9	13	once	ASSGTGTLGTEAF
TRBV2	14	-	ASSGLAGVRTYEQY
TRBV9	13	-	ASSATNGYTDTQY
TRBV7-9	13	-	ASSSPGTGRNEQF
TRBV28	15	-	ASRPHGGTGWGNIQY
TRBV23-1	13	-	ASSQFTGYNQPQH
TRBV27	14	-	ASSLSGSGETYEQY
TRBV4-3	12	-	ASSVRDGSYGYT
TRBV10-3	13	once	AISESSRSGNTIY
TRBV14	11	-	ASSRQTSTEAF
TRBV6-1	10	once	AIGGAGTEAF
TRBV15	14	once	ATSSRIVGVGYEQY
TRBV5-1	13	once	ASSPFPDGYQPQH
TRBV11-2	13	-	ASSFLEASNSPLH
TRBV7-9	14	-	ASSLLSGRDVYEQY
TRBV11-2	10	few	ASRTGGTEAF
TRBV4-1	14	-	ASSPFWGTVSYEQY
TRBV5-6	13	-	ASTFSTGWSDGYT
TRBV13	13	-	ASSLGTDRVKGYT
TRBV7-8	14	many	ASSSTAGGSNYGYT
TRBV15	11	-	ATSKGAFYEQY
TRBV5-1	12	-	ASSFTGGTGELF
TRBV5-4	9	-	ASSLGYDQY
TRBV5-1	13	-	ASSPDSATNEKLF
TRBV13	13	-	ASSLDPGTSYEQF
TRBV19	12	-	ASSIILAGDEQY
TRBV9	15	-	ASSVEGPSGGQETQY
TRBV9	12	-	ASSVSAAYAGQF
TRBV6-1	13	-	ASSELQQGPYEQY
TRBV28	14	-	ASSSRGTSSYNEQF
TRBV4-3	13	-	ASSQGDRGSYEQY
TRBV10-3	14	-	AISVGGTSEANEQF
TRBV9	13	-	ASSVASGDFYEQY
TRBV7-8	13	once	ASSSWAGSSYEQY
TRBV7-9	13	-	ASSFYSGRSVEQY
TRBV5-1	13	once	ASSLAQGVNTEAF
TRBV5-6	12	-	ASSGGTLGNEQF
TRBV4-1	14	-	ASSQTSGGLGETQY
TRBV2	11	-	ASKDQGSGELF
TRBV7-9	13	-	ASGPAGLETDTQY